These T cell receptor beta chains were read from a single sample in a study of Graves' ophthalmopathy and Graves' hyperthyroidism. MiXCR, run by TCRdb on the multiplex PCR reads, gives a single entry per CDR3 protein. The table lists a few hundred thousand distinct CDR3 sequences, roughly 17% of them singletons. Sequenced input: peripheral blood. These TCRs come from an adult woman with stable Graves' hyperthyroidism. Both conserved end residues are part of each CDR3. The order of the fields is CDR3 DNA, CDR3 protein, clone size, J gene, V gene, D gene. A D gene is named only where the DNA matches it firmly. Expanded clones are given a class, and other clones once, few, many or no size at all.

CDR3 DNA: TGTGCCAGCAGTTTAATCCAGGGGGCAGCAGCTTTCTTT; CDR3 protein: CASSLIQGAAAFF; clone size: many; J gene: TRBJ1-1; V gene: TRBV12-3/TRBV12-4; D gene: TRBD1
CDR3 DNA: TGTGCCAGCAGTTTATATGCGGGGGGGGGACTAGCGGGAGTCAGGGCCAAAAACATTCAGTACTTC; CDR3 protein: CASSLYAGGGLAGVRAKNIQYF; clone size: many; J gene: TRBJ2-4; V gene: TRBV28; D gene: TRBD2
CDR3 DNA: TGTGCCAGCAGCTTAGGAGGCGGTAGCTTGAACACTGAAGCTTTCTTT; CDR3 protein: CASSLGGGSLNTEAFF; clone size: many; J gene: TRBJ1-1; V gene: TRBV13; D gene: .
CDR3 DNA: TGTGCCAGCAGTTTGGGACAGGTGGGTGGTCAGCCCCAGCATTTT; CDR3 protein: CASSLGQVGGQPQHF; clone size: many; J gene: TRBJ1-5; V gene: TRBV28; D gene: TRBD1
CDR3 DNA: TGCGCCAGCCGGGGATGGAACACTGAAGCTTTCTTT; CDR3 protein: CASRGWNTEAFF; clone size: many; J gene: TRBJ1-1; V gene: TRBV5-1; D gene: .
CDR3 DNA: TGCGCCAGCAGCTGGAAACAGGGGGCGATTCACACCGGGGAGCTGTTTTTT; CDR3 protein: CASSWKQGAIHTGELFF; clone size: few; J gene: TRBJ2-2; V gene: TRBV5-1; D gene: TRBD1
CDR3 DNA: TGTGCCAGCAGTTATCGTGTCGGAAGCAATCAGCCCCAGCATTTT; CDR3 protein: CASSYRVGSNQPQHF; clone size: many; J gene: TRBJ1-5; V gene: TRBV6-6; D gene: .
CDR3 DNA: TGTGCCAGCAGTTCACACAGGGTTGGAGATCAGCCCCAGCATTTT; CDR3 protein: CASSSHRVGDQPQHF; clone size: .; J gene: TRBJ1-5; V gene: TRBV6-5; D gene: .
CDR3 DNA: TGTGCCAGCAGTTTGCAGCCCACAGATACGCAGTATTTT; CDR3 protein: CASSLQPTDTQYF; clone size: many; J gene: TRBJ2-3; V gene: TRBV12-3/TRBV12-4; D gene: .
CDR3 DNA: TGTGCCAGCAGCACGTTCCCCGACACCGCGACAGATACGCAGTATTTT; CDR3 protein: CASSTFPDTATDTQYF; clone size: few; J gene: TRBJ2-3; V gene: TRBV11-1; D gene: .
CDR3 DNA: TGTGCCAGCAGCTTTCAACCGGGAGGGAACGAGCAGTACTTC; CDR3 protein: CASSFQPGGNEQYF; clone size: many; J gene: TRBJ2-7; V gene: TRBV7-2; D gene: TRBD2
CDR3 DNA: TGTGCCAGCAGGGACAGGGGGTACCAAGAGACCCAGTACTTC; CDR3 protein: CASRDRGYQETQYF; clone size: .; J gene: TRBJ2-5; V gene: TRBV3-1; D gene: TRBD1
CDR3 DNA: TGCGCCAGCAGCCAAGATCAGTCAGGGACAGCGAGGGAGCAGTACTTC; CDR3 protein: CASSQDQSGTAREQYF; clone size: many; J gene: TRBJ2-7; V gene: TRBV4-3; D gene: TRBD1
CDR3 DNA: TGTGCCAGCAGCTTGGCGTTTCGTACGAATTGGGAGCAGTACTTC; CDR3 protein: CASSLAFRTNWEQYF; clone size: many; J gene: TRBJ2-7; V gene: TRBV5-5; D gene: .
CDR3 DNA: TGTGCCAGCAGTGAAGGACAGAGCTGGAATGGAGGGGCTTTCTTT; CDR3 protein: CASSEGQSWNGGAFF; clone size: many; J gene: TRBJ1-1; V gene: TRBV6-1; D gene: .
CDR3 DNA: TGTGCCAGCAGTTTATTCCCAGGGGGCTTAACTGAAGCTTTCTTT; CDR3 protein: CASSLFPGGLTEAFF; clone size: .; J gene: TRBJ1-1; V gene: TRBV28; D gene: TRBD1
CDR3 DNA: TGTGCCAGCAGTGAATTTACCATCGGGAACACTGAAGCTTTCTTT; CDR3 protein: CASSEFTIGNTEAFF; clone size: many; J gene: TRBJ1-1; V gene: TRBV6-1; D gene: .
CDR3 DNA: TGTGCCAGCAGCAATCCCAGGGGCGCCGGGTACGAGCAGTACTTC; CDR3 protein: CASSNPRGAGYEQYF; clone size: .; J gene: TRBJ2-7; V gene: TRBV28; D gene: .
CDR3 DNA: TGTGCCAGCAAGCGTCTACAGGACTTCGGGGGTTCACCCCTCCACTTT; CDR3 protein: CASKRLQDFGGSPLHF; clone size: .; J gene: TRBJ1-6; V gene: TRBV28; D gene: .
CDR3 DNA: TGTGCCAGCACCATGGGGCCAGGCAAAGACTCCTACGAGCAGTACTTC; CDR3 protein: CASTMGPGKDSYEQYF; clone size: many; J gene: TRBJ2-7; V gene: TRBV7-2; D gene: .
CDR3 DNA: TGTGCCAGCAGTAAGGGGGTGGCCAAAAACATTCAGTACTTC; CDR3 protein: CASSKGVAKNIQYF; clone size: many; J gene: TRBJ2-4; V gene: TRBV27; D gene: .
CDR3 DNA: TGTGCCAGCAGCTTAGGGCAGGGGGGAGCCTACGAGCAGTACTTC; CDR3 protein: CASSLGQGGAYEQYF; clone size: many; J gene: TRBJ2-7; V gene: TRBV7-2; D gene: .
CDR3 DNA: TGCAGTGCTAGATTTACCGAATATCAGCCCCAGCATTTT; CDR3 protein: CSARFTEYQPQHF; clone size: many; J gene: TRBJ1-5; V gene: TRBV20-1; D gene: .
CDR3 DNA: TGTGCCAGCAGTCCCACCGGGACCTGGGACTCTGGGGCCAACGTCCTGACTTTC; CDR3 protein: CASSPTGTWDSGANVLTF; clone size: many; J gene: TRBJ2-6; V gene: TRBV28; D gene: .
CDR3 DNA: TGTGCCAGCAGTTACTCTGCTGCCTACGACTATGGCTACACCTTC; CDR3 protein: CASSYSAAYDYGYTF; clone size: .; J gene: TRBJ1-2; V gene: TRBV6-5; D gene: .
CDR3 DNA: TGTGCCAGCAGCATGGGGACAGACTATGGCTACACCTTC; CDR3 protein: CASSMGTDYGYTF; clone size: many; J gene: TRBJ1-2; V gene: TRBV12-3/TRBV12-4; D gene: TRBD1
CDR3 DNA: TGCGCCAGCAGCTTGGAGACTTATTGGGGGACCCAGTACTTC; CDR3 protein: CASSLETYWGTQYF; clone size: many; J gene: TRBJ2-5; V gene: TRBV5-1; D gene: .
CDR3 DNA: TGTGCCAGCAGTGACGTTTTGAACACCGGGGAGCTGTTTTTT; CDR3 protein: CASSDVLNTGELFF; clone size: many; J gene: TRBJ2-2; V gene: TRBV6-4; D gene: .
CDR3 DNA: TGTGCCTGGAGTGCCGGCCTTTCCTACGAGCAGTACTTC; CDR3 protein: CAWSAGLSYEQYF; clone size: many; J gene: TRBJ2-7; V gene: TRBV30; D gene: .
CDR3 DNA: TGCGCCAGCAGCCATCGACAGGTTCCAGATTCACCCCTCCACTTT; CDR3 protein: CASSHRQVPDSPLHF; clone size: many; J gene: TRBJ1-6; V gene: TRBV4-1; D gene: .
CDR3 DNA: TGCAGCATTACCCCGGGACAGGGGGCGGACGAGCAGTACTTC; CDR3 protein: CSITPGQGADEQYF; clone size: .; J gene: TRBJ2-7; V gene: TRBV29-1; D gene: TRBD1
CDR3 DNA: TGTGCCAGCAGAGTCACAGGGGACCCCGACTCTAACTATGGCTACACCTTC; CDR3 protein: CASRVTGDPDSNYGYTF; clone size: many; J gene: TRBJ1-2; V gene: TRBV11-2; D gene: TRBD1
CDR3 DNA: TGTGCCAGCAGTCCCACGGTGGGGGGTGAAGCTTTCTTT; CDR3 protein: CASSPTVGGEAFF; clone size: many; J gene: TRBJ1-1; V gene: TRBV12-3/TRBV12-4; D gene: .
CDR3 DNA: TGTGCCAGCAGAGAGGACTTGAGCCCCCTTCAGTACTTC; CDR3 protein: CASREDLSPLQYF; clone size: .; J gene: TRBJ2-7; V gene: TRBV6-1; D gene: .
CDR3 DNA: TGTGCCAGCAGTTCACGACAGGGCTACGAGCAGTACTTC; CDR3 protein: CASSSRQGYEQYF; clone size: many; J gene: TRBJ2-7; V gene: TRBV12-3/TRBV12-4; D gene: TRBD1
CDR3 DNA: TGTGCCAGCCGCCAGGGGTCGGACCGCCCCGGGGAGCTGTTTTTT; CDR3 protein: CASRQGSDRPGELFF; clone size: many; J gene: TRBJ2-2; V gene: TRBV7-9; D gene: .
CDR3 DNA: TGCAGCGTTGTTAGGGGGGGGGCTAGTCCCCGCTACGAGCAGTACTTC; CDR3 protein: CSVVRGGASPRYEQYF; clone size: many; J gene: TRBJ2-7; V gene: TRBV29-1; D gene: .
CDR3 DNA: TGTGCCAGCAGAGTCGGGACAGGGGGCTCGGGTCCCCAGTACTTC; CDR3 protein: CASRVGTGGSGPQYF; clone size: many; J gene: TRBJ2-5; V gene: TRBV2; D gene: TRBD1
CDR3 DNA: TGCAGTGCTAGAATGTGGACAGGCTGGGATGGAAACACCATATATTTT; CDR3 protein: CSARMWTGWDGNTIYF; clone size: few; J gene: TRBJ1-3; V gene: TRBV20-1; D gene: TRBD1
CDR3 DNA: TGTGCCAGCACCCCGGGACAGTCCCTAGCCAAAAACATTCAGTACTTC; CDR3 protein: CASTPGQSLAKNIQYF; clone size: many; J gene: TRBJ2-4; V gene: TRBV12-3/TRBV12-4; D gene: TRBD1
CDR3 DNA: TGTGCCAGCAGTCGACAGGGGGCAGCCTGCGAGCAGTACTTC; CDR3 protein: CASSRQGAACEQYF; clone size: .; J gene: TRBJ2-7; V gene: TRBV27; D gene: TRBD1
CDR3 DNA: TGCAGTGCAACGACAGGGCCTAACTATGGCTACACCTTC; CDR3 protein: CSATTGPNYGYTF; clone size: .; J gene: TRBJ1-2; V gene: TRBV20-1; D gene: TRBD1
CDR3 DNA: TGTGCCAGCAGTCCCCAGCCTTCGGACAGGGACGAGCAGTACTTC; CDR3 protein: CASSPQPSDRDEQYF; clone size: .; J gene: TRBJ2-7; V gene: TRBV27; D gene: TRBD1
CDR3 DNA: TGTGCCAGCAGTTTATCCGGGACAGCGGAAGCTTTCTTT; CDR3 protein: CASSLSGTAEAFF; clone size: .; J gene: TRBJ1-1; V gene: TRBV12-3/TRBV12-4; D gene: TRBD1
CDR3 DNA: TGTGCCAGCACCTCCGGGACAGGGGGCAAACAGCCCCAGCATTTT; CDR3 protein: CASTSGTGGKQPQHF; clone size: many; J gene: TRBJ1-5; V gene: TRBV6-1; D gene: TRBD1
CDR3 DNA: TGCGCCAGCACCACAGCCTCGAACACCGGGGAGCTGTTTTTT; CDR3 protein: CASTTASNTGELFF; clone size: many; J gene: TRBJ2-2; V gene: TRBV5-1; D gene: .
CDR3 DNA: TGTGCCAGCAGTCCTGGCACTAGGGAGACCCAGTACTTC; CDR3 protein: CASSPGTRETQYF; clone size: many; J gene: TRBJ2-5; V gene: TRBV6-1; D gene: .
CDR3 DNA: TGTGCCAGCAGCGTGTCTGGGGGGGTCTACGAGCAGTACTTC; CDR3 protein: CASSVSGGVYEQYF; clone size: many; J gene: TRBJ2-7; V gene: TRBV28; D gene: TRBD2
CDR3 DNA: TGCAGCGTTGAATGGGGGAGACAGAAGTACGAGCAGTACTTC; CDR3 protein: CSVEWGRQKYEQYF; clone size: many; J gene: TRBJ2-7; V gene: TRBV29-1; D gene: .
CDR3 DNA: TGTGCCAGCAGTGATCCTAGCGGGAGAACGGAGACCCAGTACTTC; CDR3 protein: CASSDPSGRTETQYF; clone size: many; J gene: TRBJ2-5; V gene: TRBV6-1; D gene: TRBD2
CDR3 DNA: TGTGCCAGCAGCGTAGACGAGGGTGGGCCCCAGCATTTT; CDR3 protein: CASSVDEGGPQHF; clone size: many; J gene: TRBJ1-5; V gene: TRBV9; D gene: .
CDR3 DNA: TGTGCCAGCAGTTTAAGTCGGGGCTATGGCTACACCTTC; CDR3 protein: CASSLSRGYGYTF; clone size: many; J gene: TRBJ1-2; V gene: TRBV27; D gene: .
CDR3 DNA: TGTGCCAGCAGTTTAACTCCGGGACAGGGGACGGAGACCCAGTACTTC; CDR3 protein: CASSLTPGQGTETQYF; clone size: .; J gene: TRBJ2-5; V gene: TRBV6-5; D gene: TRBD1
CDR3 DNA: TGTGCCAGCAGCCCTGTCACCTGGGGGGGGGACAGATTCCACTCCGAGCAGTACTTC; CDR3 protein: CASSPVTWGGDRFHSEQYF; clone size: many; J gene: TRBJ2-7; V gene: TRBV7-2; D gene: .
CDR3 DNA: TGTGCCAGCAGCGTAGTCTCTATGAACACTGAAGCTTTCTTT; CDR3 protein: CASSVVSMNTEAFF; clone size: many; J gene: TRBJ1-1; V gene: TRBV9; D gene: .